The 21 T cell receptor beta chains below all came from one sample that was sequenced in a study of post-analysis software for immune sequencing data. Their antigen targets remain unknown. Study conclusions and caveats: Comparison of patients with controls showed about 5 TRBV segments more frequent in patients, TRBV5-6, TRBV5-1 and TRBV20-1 among them.

Carried by the TCR beta cDNA libraries were unique molecular identifiers. TCRdb recomputed calls from the PCR reads with MiXCR, one row per CDR3 protein. This sample has approximately 730,000 distinct CDR3 sequences; 25% to 30% occur once, and the top ten carry about 0.5%. Sequenced sample: blood. All receptors derive from a girl aged 10 to 17 with multiple sclerosis.

The chain combines TRBV4-3 with TRBJ2-3; 7 nucleotides align to TRBD2. The length of the CDR3 is 16 residues. Germline V gene sequence: CDR1 LGHNA, CDR2 YSLEER. J gave up 3 bases and V 0 bases, and 6 bases lay outside the gene matches. CDR3 in DNA: TGCGCCAGCAGCCAAGATCGGGGGGTTCGGACAGATACGCAGTATTTT. Residues: CASSQDRGVRTDTQYF.

CDR3 sequence (DNA): TGCGCCAGCAGCCTCATTAGCGGGAGTTCCTACGAGCAGTACTTC. It is translated as CASSLISGSSYEQYF. V gene TRBV4-3 combines with J gene TRBJ2-7, with TRBD2 matching over 9 bases. The CDR3 sequence is 15 residues long. The germline CDR1 and CDR2 sequences are LGHNA and YSLEER. V gave up 4 bases and J gave up 1 base; unmatched junction bases: 5.

The sample holds a few counts of this clonotype. The chain is built from TRBV20-1 and TRBJ1-2; maybe TRBD1 (5 bases). With 3 bases removed from V and 7 bases from J, the gap between germline ends came to 18 bases. The V gene's germline CDR1 is DFQATT and CDR2 SNEGSKA (reference sequence). CDR3 length: 14 amino acids. This CDR3 is CSASPISPQGGYTF. DNA for the CDR3: TGCAGTGCTAGCCCCATTTCTCCCCAGGGTGGCTACACCTTC.

The chain employs TRBV20-1 and TRBJ1-5; unclear D gene. CDR3 length equals 16 residues. V lost 1 base to trimming and J lost 0 bases, with 13 bases between them. The germline CDR1 and CDR2 sequences are DFQATT and SNEGSKA (reference sequence). DNA of the CDR3: TGCAGTGCTAGAGGCTTGGCACCATATAGCAATCAGCCCCAGCATTTT. Protein: CSARGLAPYSNQPQHF.

The table lists this clonotype with many counts. The chain links TRBV11-2 to TRBJ2-5; D remains ambiguous. CDR3 size: 15 residues. The germline CDR1 and CDR2 sequences are SGHAT and FQNNGV. Trimming pared 0 bases from V and 5 bases from J, leaving 13 bases between. This CDR3 is CASSLDSGSLETQYF. For the CDR3, the DNA is TGTGCCAGCAGCTTAGATTCCGGCAGCCTCGAGACCCAGTACTTC.

The V and J genes are TRBV20-1 and TRBJ2-3; 15 positions agree with TRBD2. The CDR3 consists of 19 residues. Germline assignment: CDR1 DFQATT and CDR2 SNEGSKA (reference sequence). V was pared by 6 bases and J by 2 bases, with 15 bases of the junction left unmatched. The DNA of the CDR3 is TGCAGTGCAAGCCATGGGACTAGCGGGAGGTTGGGGGACACAGATACGCAGTATTTT. Its translation: CSASHGTSGRLGDTDTQYF.

This clonotype was counted a few times. The chain recombines TRBV7-2 with TRBJ2-1; the match to TRBD2 covers 10 bases. This CDR3 region has 16 residues. Trimming took 1 base from V and 6 from J; bases not matched to a gene: 6. Germline V lookup: CDR1 SGHTA, CDR2 FQGNSA. The CDR3 DNA reads as TGTGCCAGCAGCTTAGGGGCTAGCGGGAGACGCAATGAGCAGTTCTTC. This translates into CASSLGASGRRNEQFF.

CDR3 region: CASSIGTGYQPQHF. CDR3 bases: TGTGCCAGTAGTATTGGGACAGGGTATCAGCCCCAGCATTTT. V gene TRBV19 combines with J gene TRBJ1-5; 9 bases line up with TRBD1. The CDR3 has 14 residues. CDR1 LNHDA and CDR2 SQIVND come from the germline V gene (reference sequence). The J segment lost 5 bases and the V segment lost 3 bases, leaving 2 bases of the junction unmatched.

This clonotype was observed at least ten times. The chain joins TRBV29-1 to TRBJ2-6; D perhaps matches TRBD1 (5 bases). Germline lookup yields CDR1 SQVTM and CDR2 ANQGSEA. CDR3 length equals 15 residues. Trimming pared 5 bases from V and 2 bases from J, leaving 13 bases between. CDR3 in amino acids: CSVNPKGTGANVLTF. The DNA of the CDR3 is TGCAGCGTTAACCCCAAGGGGACTGGGGCCAACGTCCTGACTTTC.

There are a few counts of this clonotype. The chain links TRBV12-3 or TRBV12-4 to TRBJ1-2; D gene unclear. V lost 4 bases, J lost 4 bases, and 16 bases lay in between. The CDR3 length is 15 residues. The CDR3 nucleotides are TGTGCCAGCAGTTCGATCACCGGGAGCAGCTATGGCTACACCTTC. Translating gives CASSSITGSSYGYTF.

The table lists this clonotype with a few counts. The V gene is TRBV28, the J gene TRBJ2-3; D might be TRBD2 (6 bases). In germline, CDR1 is MDHEN, CDR2 SYDVKM. The V end lost 2 bases, the J end lost 1 base, and 16 bases lay between the germline ends. This CDR3 is built from 17 residues. CDR3 region: CASSLPLSGLRTDTQYF. The CDR3 DNA sequence: TGTGCCAGCAGTTTACCGCTCAGCGGGTTACGCACAGATACGCAGTATTTT.

The sample holds a few counts of this clonotype. This rearrangement joins TRBV15 to TRBJ2-3; TRBD2 agrees at 9 bases. Germline V gene data show CDR1 as LNHNV and CDR2 as YYDKDF (reference sequence). After removal of 1 base from V and 4 bases from J, the junction contained 9 bases not matched to a gene. CDR3 length: 17 residues. The CDR3 DNA reads TGTGCCACCAGCAGAGGTGCGGGAGGGCCCCTCGCAGATACGCAGTATTTT. Protein: CATSRGAGGPLADTQYF.

The V gene is TRBV11-2, the J gene TRBJ2-1, with a tentative D call TRBD2 (6 bases). The CDR3 runs 13 residues. V lost 3 bases, J lost 9 bases, and 12 bases lay in between. In germline, CDR1 is SGHAT, CDR2 FQNNGV. The CDR3 DNA reads as TGTGCCAGCAGCTTGGGGACGGGGGTTGAGCAGTTCTTC. Translation gives CASSLGTGVEQFF.

There are many counts of this clonotype. This CDR3 is CSAAGPQETQYF. The CDR3 nucleotides read TGCAGTGCTGCGGGACCTCAAGAGACCCAGTACTTC. This chain joins TRBV20-1 and TRBJ2-5; TRBD2 is a possible D gene (6 bases). Trimming took 5 bases from V and 2 from J, leaving 9 bases between them. The CDR3 contains 12 residues. The V gene's germline CDR1 is DFQATT and CDR2 SNEGSKA (reference sequence).

The V gene is TRBV20-1, the J gene TRBJ1-1; D is ambiguous. CDR3 length: 15 amino acids. V dropped 2 bases and J dropped 0 bases, with 13 bases sitting between them. Germline values: CDR1 DFQATT, CDR2 SNEGSKA (reference sequence). CDR3 coding DNA: TGCAGTGCTAGACAGGTGCAGAGGGTGAACACTGAAGCTTTCTTT. It encodes CSARQVQRVNTEAFF.

V usage is TRBV6-1 and J usage is TRBJ1-5; TRBD1 is a possible D gene (5 bases). Per the germline V gene, CDR1 is MNHNS and CDR2 is SASEGT. The CDR3 is 15 residues long. With 2 bases removed from V and 5 bases from J, the gap between germline ends came to 13 bases. CDR3 amino acids: CASSERQGWDQPQHF. The DNA of the CDR3 is TGTGCCAGCAGTGAACGGCAGGGCTGGGATCAGCCCCAGCATTTT.

The J gene is TRBJ2-5, the V gene TRBV15; D is possibly TRBD1 (5 bases). Trimming took 0 bases from V and 4 from J, leaving 9 bases between them. In germline, CDR1 is LNHNV, CDR2 YYDKDF (reference sequence). The CDR3 spans 14 residues. The CDR3 loop is CATSRDPGPETQYF. CDR3 DNA sequence: TGTGCCACCAGCAGAGATCCAGGGCCAGAGACCCAGTACTTC. Supplemented by reference TRBV15 and TRBJ2-5, the full variable domain reads DAMVIQNPRYQVTQFGKPVTLSCSQTLNHNVMYWYQQKSSQAPKLLFHYYDKDFNNEADTPDNFQSRRPNTSFCFLDIRSPGLGDTAMYLCATSRDPGPETQYFGPGTRLLVL.

This clonotype has more than one count but fewer than ten. V gene TRBV6-2 or TRBV6-3 combines with J gene TRBJ2-1, with 10 bases lining up with TRBD2. V trimming: 6 bases; J trimming: 5 bases; junction bases outside the gene matches: 10. CDR1 and CDR2 (germline): MNHEY, SVGEGT. The CDR3 consists of 16 residues. CDR3 nucleotides: TGTGCCAGCAGGGCAGCTAGCGGGAGAGGGGACAATGAGCAGTTCTTC. Protein sequence: CASRAASGRGDNEQFF.

This rearrangement joins TRBV28 to TRBJ2-5; TRBD1 aligns across 11 bases. CDR1 and CDR2 from the germline V gene are MDHEN and SYDVKM. V trimming: 3 bases; J trimming: 5 bases; junction bases outside the gene matches: 8. The CDR3 contains 16 residues. CDR3 region: CASSLIGQGARETQYF. CDR3 DNA sequence: TGTGCCAGCAGTTTGATAGGACAGGGGGCGCGGGAGACCCAGTACTTC. Variable domain in full (rest from reference TRBV28 and TRBJ2-5): DVKVTQSSRYLVKRTGEKVFLECVQDMDHENMFWYRQDPGLGLRLIYFSYDVKMKEKGDIPEGYSVSREKKERFSLILESASTNQTSMYLCASSLIGQGARETQYFGPGTRLLVL.

The chain couples TRBV20-1 to TRBJ2-1, with 10 bases that match TRBD2. CDR3 size: 16 residues. V shed 7 bases, J shed 7 bases, and the junction held 16 bases outside the gene matches. Germline V gene data show CDR1 as DFQATT and CDR2 as SNEGSKA (reference sequence). CDR3 sequence (DNA): TGCAGTGTCCTTGGAATAGCGGGGGGCTCTGGAAATGAGCAGTTCTTC. It encodes CSVLGIAGGSGNEQFF.

This chain links TRBV7-9 with TRBJ1-1; 9 bases map to TRBD1. The germline CDR1 and CDR2 sequences are SEHNR and FQNEAQ (reference sequence). V trimming: 4 bases; J trimming: 4 bases; junction bases outside the gene matches: 13. This CDR3 has 17 amino acids. The chain's CDR3 is CASSSGQGLTGFTEAFF. Here the CDR3 DNA reads TGTGCCAGCAGCTCGGGACAGGGTTTAACTGGGTTCACTGAAGCTTTCTTT.